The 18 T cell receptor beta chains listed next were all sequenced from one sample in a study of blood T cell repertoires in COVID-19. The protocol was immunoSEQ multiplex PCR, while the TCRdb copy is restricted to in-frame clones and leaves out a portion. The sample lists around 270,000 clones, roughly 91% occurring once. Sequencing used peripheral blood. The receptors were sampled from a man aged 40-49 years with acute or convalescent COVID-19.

The CDR3 coding sequence is TGTGCCAGTAGTTCCCCAGGGGGCCGGCGAACTAATGAAAAACTGTTTTTT. This translates into CASSSPGGRRTNEKLFF. The V gene is TRBV19, the J gene TRBJ1-4, with 8 positions matching TRBD1. The junction had 9 bases not matched to a gene; V was cut back by 5 bases and J by 1 base. Germline V gene sequence: CDR1 LNHDA, CDR2 SQIVND (reference sequence). The CDR3 is made up of 17 amino acids.

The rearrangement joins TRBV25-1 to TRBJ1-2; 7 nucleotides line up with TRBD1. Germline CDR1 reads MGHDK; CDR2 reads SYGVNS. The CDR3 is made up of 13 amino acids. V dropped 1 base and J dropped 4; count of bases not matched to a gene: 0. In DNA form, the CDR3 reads TGTGCCAGCAGTGAATGGGACAGCTATGGCTACACCTTC. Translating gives CASSEWDSYGYTF.

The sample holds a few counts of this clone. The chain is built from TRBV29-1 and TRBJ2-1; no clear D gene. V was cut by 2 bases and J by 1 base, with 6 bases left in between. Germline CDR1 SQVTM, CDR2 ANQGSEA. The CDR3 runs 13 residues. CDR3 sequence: CSVEQASYNEQFF. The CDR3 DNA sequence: TGCAGCGTTGAACAGGCGTCCTACAATGAGCAGTTCTTC.

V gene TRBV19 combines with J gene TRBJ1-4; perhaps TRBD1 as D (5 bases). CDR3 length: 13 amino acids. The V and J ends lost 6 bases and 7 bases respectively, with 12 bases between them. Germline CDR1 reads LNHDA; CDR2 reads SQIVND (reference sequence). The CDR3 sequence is CASRDTAFEKLFF. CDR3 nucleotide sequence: TGTGCCAGTAGGGACACTGCATTTGAAAAACTGTTTTTT.

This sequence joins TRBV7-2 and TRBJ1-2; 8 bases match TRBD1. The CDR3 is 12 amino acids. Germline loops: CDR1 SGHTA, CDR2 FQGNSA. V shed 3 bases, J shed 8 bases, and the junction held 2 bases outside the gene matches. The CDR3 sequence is CASSLTGDGYTF. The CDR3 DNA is TGTGCCAGCAGCTTGACAGGGGACGGCTACACCTTC.

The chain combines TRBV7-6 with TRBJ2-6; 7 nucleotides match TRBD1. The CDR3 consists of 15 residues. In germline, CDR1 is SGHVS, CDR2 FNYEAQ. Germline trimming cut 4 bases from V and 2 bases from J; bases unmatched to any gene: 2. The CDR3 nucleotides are TGTGCCAGCAGCTACAGGGGAACTGGGGCCAACGTCCTGACTTTC. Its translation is CASSYRGTGANVLTF.

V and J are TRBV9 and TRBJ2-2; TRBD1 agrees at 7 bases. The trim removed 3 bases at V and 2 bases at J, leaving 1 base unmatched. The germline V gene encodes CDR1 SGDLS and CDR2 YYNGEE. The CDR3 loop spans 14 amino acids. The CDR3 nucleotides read TGTGCCAGCAGCGAGGGGGCAAACACCGGGGAGCTGTTTTTT. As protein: CASSEGANTGELFF.

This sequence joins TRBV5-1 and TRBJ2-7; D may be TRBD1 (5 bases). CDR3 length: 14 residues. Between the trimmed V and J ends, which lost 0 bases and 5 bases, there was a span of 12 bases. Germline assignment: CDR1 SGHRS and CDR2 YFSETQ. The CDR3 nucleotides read TGCGCCAGCAGCTTGGCCGGACAAGTCGACGAGCAGTACTTC. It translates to CASSLAGQVDEQYF.

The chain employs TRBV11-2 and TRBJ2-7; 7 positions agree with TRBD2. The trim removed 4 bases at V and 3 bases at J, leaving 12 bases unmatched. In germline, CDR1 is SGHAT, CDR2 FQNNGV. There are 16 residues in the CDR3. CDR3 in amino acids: CASSSFAGVRSYEQYF. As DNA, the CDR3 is TGTGCCAGCAGCTCTTTTGCGGGGGTAAGAAGCTACGAGCAGTACTTC.

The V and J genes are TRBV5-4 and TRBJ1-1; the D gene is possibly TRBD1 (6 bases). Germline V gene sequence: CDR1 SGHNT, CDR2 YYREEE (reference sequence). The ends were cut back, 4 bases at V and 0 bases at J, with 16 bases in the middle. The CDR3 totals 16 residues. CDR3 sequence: CASSRGGREVNTEAFF. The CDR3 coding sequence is TGTGCCAGCAGCCGGGGGGGGCGCGAAGTGAACACTGAAGCTTTCTTT.

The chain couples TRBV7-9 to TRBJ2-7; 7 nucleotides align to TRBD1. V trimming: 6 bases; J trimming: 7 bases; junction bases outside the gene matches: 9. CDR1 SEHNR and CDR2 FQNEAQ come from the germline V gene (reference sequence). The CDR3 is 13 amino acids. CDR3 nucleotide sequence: TGTGCCAGCAGACCCACAGGGGAAGGGGAGCAGTACTTC. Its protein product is CASRPTGEGEQYF.

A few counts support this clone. This chain's CDR3 is CASSELEDTEAFF. The CDR3 DNA sequence: TGTGCCAGCAGTGAATTGGAGGACACTGAAGCTTTCTTT. The chain links TRBV2 to TRBJ1-1; no firm D call. The CDR3 is made up of 13 amino acids. CDR1 is SNHLY and CDR2 is FYNNEI in the germline V gene. Trimming removed 2 bases from V and 3 bases from J, with 7 bases in between.

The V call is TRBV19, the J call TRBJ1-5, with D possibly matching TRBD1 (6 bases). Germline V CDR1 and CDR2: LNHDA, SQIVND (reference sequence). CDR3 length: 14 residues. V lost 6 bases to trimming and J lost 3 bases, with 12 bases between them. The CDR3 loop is CASRLTGVNQPQHF. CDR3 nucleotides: TGTGCCAGTAGACTGACAGGTGTCAATCAGCCCCAGCATTTT.

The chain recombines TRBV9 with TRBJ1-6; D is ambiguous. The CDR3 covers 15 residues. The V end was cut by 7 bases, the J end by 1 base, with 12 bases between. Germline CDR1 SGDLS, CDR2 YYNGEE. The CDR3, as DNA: TGTGCCAGCGGGATTTCGGGATCCTATAATTCACCCCTCCACTTT. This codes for CASGISGSYNSPLHF.

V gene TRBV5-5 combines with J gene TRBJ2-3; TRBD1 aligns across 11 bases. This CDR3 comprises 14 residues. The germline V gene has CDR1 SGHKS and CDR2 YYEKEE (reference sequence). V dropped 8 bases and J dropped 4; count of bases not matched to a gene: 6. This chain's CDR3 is CASSGQGGADTQYF. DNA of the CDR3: TGTGCCAGTTCGGGACAGGGGGGGGCAGATACGCAGTATTTT.

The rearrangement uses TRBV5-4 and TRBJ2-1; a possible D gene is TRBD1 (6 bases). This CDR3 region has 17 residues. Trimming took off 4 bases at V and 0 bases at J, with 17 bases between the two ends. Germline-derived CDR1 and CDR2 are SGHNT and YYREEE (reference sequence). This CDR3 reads CASSPPPTGDSYNEQFF. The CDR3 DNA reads TGTGCCAGCAGCCCTCCCCCGACAGGTGACTCCTACAATGAGCAGTTCTTC.

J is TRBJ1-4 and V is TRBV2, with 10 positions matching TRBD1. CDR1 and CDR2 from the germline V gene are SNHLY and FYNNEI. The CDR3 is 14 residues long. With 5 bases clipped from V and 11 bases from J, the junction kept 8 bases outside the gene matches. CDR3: CASSPGQGSTKLFF. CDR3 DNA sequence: TGTGCCAGCAGTCCGGGACAGGGGTCGACCAAACTGTTTTTT.

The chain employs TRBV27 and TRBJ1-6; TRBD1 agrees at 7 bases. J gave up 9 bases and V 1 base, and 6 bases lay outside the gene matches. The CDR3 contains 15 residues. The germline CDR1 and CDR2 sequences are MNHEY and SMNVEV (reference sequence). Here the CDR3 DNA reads TGTGCCAGCAGTTTATGGCGGCAGGGGGGTTCACCCCTCCACTTT. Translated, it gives CASSLWRQGGSPLHF.